These 11 T cell receptor beta chains came from one sample sequenced in a study of spatial heterogeneity in lung cancer. Overall study results and limits: It was found that expanded intratumoral alpha and beta TCR counts tracked tumor mutation counts.

TCRdb independently ran MiXCR on the 5' RACE reads; one entry per CDR3 protein. The data contain thousands of distinct CDR3 sequences, roughly 8% of them seen just once; the ten biggest clones take up approximately 29%. The time point denotes: sample taken at primary tumor resection. Their recognized antigens are unknown. Material: lung tumor tissue, obtained at surgery. Every receptor here comes from a female donor with early-stage non-small cell lung cancer.

This clonotype was seen many times. This beta chain is an off-target read within a library intended for alpha chains, so its frequency means little. The chain has TRBV30 and TRBJ2-3, with 7 bases fitting TRBD2. Germline trimming cut 5 bases from V and 1 base from J; bases unmatched to any gene: 6. The CDR3 sequence is 14 residues long. Germline-derived CDR1 and CDR2 are GTSNPN and SVGIG (reference sequence). The CDR3 coding sequence is TGTGCCTGGGGGGGACTACCCCGCACAGATACGCAGTATTTT. Encoded protein: CAWGGLPRTDTQYF.

This clonotype ranks as medium-sized (0.01 to 0.1%). For a library built for alpha chains, this beta chain is a stray read; little rests on its size. This chain connects TRBV27 to TRBJ1-6; D gene ambiguous. Germline V gene sequence: CDR1 MNHEY, CDR2 SMNVEV (reference sequence). The CDR3 spans 17 residues. Trimming left V 4 bases short and J 0 bases short, with 13 bases between. The CDR3 sequence is CASSSDLYSSYNSPLHF. The DNA for the CDR3 is TGTGCCAGCAGTTCCGACTTATACAGCTCCTATAATTCACCCCTCCACTTT.

The sample holds many counts of this clonotype. Because the library targeted alpha chains, this beta chain is an off-target read whose size means little. The CDR3 here is CATSPLVNTEAFF. For the CDR3, the DNA is TGTGCCACCAGCCCTCTTGTGAACACTGAAGCTTTCTTT. The chain is built from TRBV15 and TRBJ1-1; the D is unclear. This CDR3 comprises 13 residues. Between the trimmed V and J ends, which lost 5 bases and 0 bases, there was a span of 7 bases. The germline CDR1 and CDR2 sequences are LNHNV and YYDKDF (reference sequence).

This clonotype was found many times. This beta chain represents an off-target read in a library built for alpha chains; its size is of limited meaning. V is TRBV4-3 and J is TRBJ2-1; TRBD2 matches at 13 bases. V trimming: 4 bases; J trimming: 2 bases; junction bases outside the gene matches: 5. This CDR3 contains 17 residues. Germline lookup yields CDR1 LGHNA and CDR2 YSLEER. As DNA, the CDR3 is TGCGCCAGCAGCCGGACTAGCGGGAGTGCAGCCTACAATGAGCAGTTCTTC. This sequence encodes CASSRTSGSAAYNEQFF.

In this sample, this clonotype is medium-sized. This beta chain is a stray read from a library made for alpha chains; its abundance is not meaningful. The chain employs TRBV7-3 and TRBJ2-2; 9 bases map to TRBD1. Losses at the gene ends were 2 bases for V and 4 bases for J; bases not matched to a gene: 5. CDR1 is SGHTA, CDR2 FQGTGA, per germline. This CDR3 spans 16 amino acids. CDR3 protein: CASSLSGDRATGELFF. Written as DNA, the CDR3 is TGTGCCAGCAGCTTATCAGGGGACAGGGCCACCGGGGAGCTGTTTTTT.

The table lists this clonotype with many counts. The library was designed around alpha chains, so this beta chain is a stray read whose abundance carries little weight. The chain uses TRBV20-1 and TRBJ2-1; 12 nucleotides align to TRBD2. The germline V gene has CDR1 DFQATT and CDR2 SNEGSKA (reference sequence). V dropped 5 bases and J dropped 12; count of bases not matched to a gene: 8. The CDR3 extends over 13 amino acids. This CDR3 reads CSAALAGGTLQFF. The CDR3 DNA is TGCAGTGCTGCACTAGCGGGGGGCACCCTGCAGTTCTTC.

This clonotype appeared many times. This beta chain is a stray sequence in a library constructed for alpha chains; its clone size is not meaningful. This chain connects TRBV20-1 to TRBJ2-7, with D maybe TRBD2 (5 bases). This CDR3 has 15 residues. V lost 0 bases, J lost 0 bases, and 12 bases lay in between. CDR1 and CDR2 (germline): DFQATT, SNEGSKA (reference sequence). The CDR3 DNA reads TGCAGTGCTAGAGATGCAGAGCGGAGCTCCTACGAGCAGTACTTC. Protein: CSARDAERSSYEQYF.

This clonotype was seen a few times. This clone may be a read error of a much larger clone one base away. In a library made to pick up alpha chains, this beta chain is a stray read with a size that means little. The chain carries TRBV29-1 and TRBJ1-1, with unresolved D. Trimming removed 6 bases at V and 1 base at J, with 12 bases between. The germline V gene has CDR1 SQVTM and CDR2 ANQGSEA. The CDR3 spans 13 residues. CDR3 sequence: CSVQKLGNTEAFF. CDR3 bases: TGCAGCGTCCAAAAGTTGGGGAACACTGAAGCTTTCTTT.

Many counts were recorded for this clonotype. Because the library targeted alpha chains, this beta chain is an off-target read whose size means little. In nucleotides, the CDR3 is TGCAGTGCTAAAATAGGAACAACGAGCGGCTACACCTTC. This gives the protein CSAKIGTTSGYTF. The chain carries TRBV20-1 and TRBJ1-2; D is ambiguous. CDR1 and CDR2 from the germline V gene are DFQATT and SNEGSKA (reference sequence). Trimming cost V 4 bases and J 8 bases, with 17 bases left between them. The CDR3 loop spans 13 amino acids.

Ten or more counts support this clonotype. A library made for alpha chains picked up this beta chain off target, so its size means little. V and J are TRBV2 and TRBJ1-5; D is perhaps TRBD1 (6 bases). The CDR3 is made up of 14 amino acids. CDR1 SNHLY and CDR2 FYNNEI come from the germline V gene. V lost 6 bases and J lost 8, with 17 bases in between. The CDR3 spells CASRGTFREKPQHF. As DNA, the CDR3 is TGTGCCAGCAGGGGGACATTCCGCGAGAAGCCCCAGCATTTT. Full variable domain (rest looked up from reference TRBV2 and TRBJ1-5): EPEVTQTPSHQVTQMGQEVILRCVPISNHLYFYWYRQILGQKVEFLVSFYNNEISEKSEIFDDQFSVERPDGSNFTLKIRSTKLEDSAMYFCASRGTFREKPQHFGDGTRLSIL.

This clonotype is classed as medium-sized (0.01 to 0.1%). In a library made to pick up alpha chains, this beta chain is a stray read with a size that means little. The rearrangement uses TRBV7-9 and TRBJ1-3; no clear D gene. The CDR3 is 11 residues long. The V gene's germline CDR1 is SEHNR and CDR2 FQNEAQ (reference sequence). The V end was cut by 3 bases, the J end by 11 bases, with 8 bases between. The CDR3: CASSFSTSIYF. The CDR3 DNA reads as TGTGCCAGCAGCTTCTCCACATCCATATATTTT. The full variable domain, completed using reference TRBV7-9 and TRBJ1-3, is DTGVSQNPRHKITKRGQNVTFRCDPISEHNRLYWYRQTLGQGPEFLTYFQNEAQLEKSRLLSDRFSAERPKGSFSTLEIQRTEQGDSAMYLCASSFSTSIYFGEGSWLTVV.